This TCR beta chain is from a study of blood T cell repertoires in COVID-19. Study-level background: Specimens from acute and convalescent COVID-19 originated in the United States, Italy and Spain. In each case, the material was cDNA or gDNA derived from T cells, B-cell-depleted T cells, or PBMCs.

This clone appeared a single time. The junction departs from the called germline gene at one end, perhaps through a read error. This CDR3 is built from 13 residues. CDR1 and CDR2 (germline): MNHEY, SMNVEV (reference sequence). Methods used by the authors: Reference gene primers were amplified, and this amplification served to estimate nucleated cell counts. The data were produced by immunoSEQ multiplex PCR, yet TCRdb's version contains in-frame clones alone and is incomplete. V and J calls and clone size are as listed in that table; D and trimming were resolved from the DNA. Of approximately 97,000 clones in the sample, roughly 85% were seen once.

Sequencing was done on a sample of peripheral blood. This chain connects TRBV27 to TRBJ2-5, with TRBD1 as a possible D gene (6 bases). The sequence came from a man at least 80 years old with acute or convalescent COVID-19. Written as DNA, the CDR3 is TGTGCCAGCAGTTTATTGAACAGGGAGAACCAGTACTTC. Encoded protein: CASSLLNRENQYF.